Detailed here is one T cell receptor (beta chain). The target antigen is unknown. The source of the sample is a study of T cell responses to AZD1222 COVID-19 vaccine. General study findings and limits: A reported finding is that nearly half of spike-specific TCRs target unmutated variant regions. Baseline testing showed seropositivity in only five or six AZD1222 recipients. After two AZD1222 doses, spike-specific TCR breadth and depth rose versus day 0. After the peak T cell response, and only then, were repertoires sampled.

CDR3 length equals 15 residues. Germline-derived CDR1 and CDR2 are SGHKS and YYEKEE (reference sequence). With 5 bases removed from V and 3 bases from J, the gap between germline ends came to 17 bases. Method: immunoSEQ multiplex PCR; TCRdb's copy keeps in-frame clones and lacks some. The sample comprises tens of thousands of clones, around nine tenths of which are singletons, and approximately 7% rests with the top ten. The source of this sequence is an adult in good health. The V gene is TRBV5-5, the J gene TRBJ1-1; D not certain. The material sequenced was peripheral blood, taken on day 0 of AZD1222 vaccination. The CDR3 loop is CASRGGSFMDTEAFF. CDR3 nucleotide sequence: TGTGCCAGCAGGGGCGGGAGTTTTATGGACACTGAAGCTTTCTTT.